This T cell receptor beta chain originates from a study of cytomegalovirus exposure and HLA in healthy donors. About this clone itself: Antigen specificity is unknown.

Primers included in the PCR were 60 Vbeta and 13 Jbeta primers. Libraries were prepared by immunoSEQ multiplex PCR; TCRdb keeps only in-frame clonotypes and omits some of them. The profile shows 84,000 or so clones, 65% to 80% of them singletons. The germline CDR1 and CDR2 sequences are MNHEY and SMNVEV (reference sequence). CDR3 length equals 13 residues. Trimming shortened V by 5 bases and J by 2 bases, and 9 bases separated the two germline ends. Study results and caveats: Some TCR beta chains (over 150 of them) were listed as cytomegalovirus-associated.

The source material was PBMCs. This chain uses TRBV27 with TRBJ1-2; the D is unclear. The sequence was obtained from a man between 25 and 39 years old in good health and CMV-seronegative. The CDR3 sequence: CASSLDMNYGYTF. The DNA for the CDR3 is TGTGCCAGCAGTCTCGACATGAACTATGGCTACACCTTC.